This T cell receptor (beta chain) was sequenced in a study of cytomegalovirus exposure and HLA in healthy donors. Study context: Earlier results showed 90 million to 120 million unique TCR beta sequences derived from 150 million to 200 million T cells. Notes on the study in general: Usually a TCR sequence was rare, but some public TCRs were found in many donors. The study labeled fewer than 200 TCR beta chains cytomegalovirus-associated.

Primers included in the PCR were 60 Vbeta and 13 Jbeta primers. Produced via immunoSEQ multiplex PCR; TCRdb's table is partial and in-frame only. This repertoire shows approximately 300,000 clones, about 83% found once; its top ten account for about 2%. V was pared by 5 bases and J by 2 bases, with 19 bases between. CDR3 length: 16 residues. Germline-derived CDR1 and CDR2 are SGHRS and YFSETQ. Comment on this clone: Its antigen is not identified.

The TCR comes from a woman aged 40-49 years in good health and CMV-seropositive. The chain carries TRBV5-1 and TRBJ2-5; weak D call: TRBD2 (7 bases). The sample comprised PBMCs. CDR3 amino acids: CASSRGGGSEQETQYF. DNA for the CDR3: TGCGCCAGCAGTCGTGGGGGCGGGAGTGAACAAGAGACCCAGTACTTC.